The TCR beta chain described here comes from a study of blood T cell repertoires in COVID-19. Study at large: Sites across the United States, Italy and Spain contributed samples from acute and convalescent COVID-19. T cells, B-cell-depleted T cells, or PBMCs provided the cDNA or gDNA that served as material.

Germline values: CDR1 SGHTA, CDR2 FQGNSA. Trimming removed 2 bases at V and 6 bases at J, with 4 bases between. The CDR3 runs to 11 residues. Original methodology: It was from reference gene primer amplification that nucleated cell counts were estimated. TCRdb's table, derived via immunoSEQ multiplex PCR, lists solely in-frame clones and lacks some. Clone size and V and J calls were adopted from that table, with D and trimming inferred from the DNA. Of roughly 230,000 clones in the sample, over 80% were seen once. Sample: peripheral blood. The clonotype originates from a woman in her sixties with active or convalescent COVID-19. The J gene is TRBJ1-1, the V gene TRBV7-2; D is unclear. The CDR3 DNA reads as TGTGCCAGCAGCTTACGTTCTGAAGCTTTCTTT. It specifies CASSLRSEAFF. The entire variable domain, with the rest obtained from reference TRBV7-2 and TRBJ1-1, is as follows: GAGVSQSPSNKVTEKGKDVELRCDPISGHTALYWYRQSLGQGLEFLIYFQGNSAPDKSGLPSDRFSAERTGGSVSTLTIQRTQQEDSAVYLCASSLRSEAFFGQGTRLTVV.